The clone carrying this T cell receptor (beta chain) appeared many times. Its cognate antigen is unknown. This entry comes from a study of T cell repertoires in cytomegalovirus infection. J gave up 12 bases and V 5 bases, and 16 bases lay outside the gene matches. Germline assignment: CDR1 SGHTA and CDR2 FQGNSA. The CDR3 covers 15 residues. MiXCR, applied by TCRdb to the reads, yields one record per CDR3 protein. The table lists 450,000 to 600,000 distinct CDR3 sequences, roughly a third of them singletons. This clonotype originated in a human donor in good health (CMV status not recorded). Some clones in this sample may be carry-over from other donors' samples. The sequencing here drew on cultured PBMCs, taken from culture after CMV antigen stimulation. This chain joins TRBV7-2 and TRBJ2-1; 7 bases align to TRBD2. CDR3 sequence: CASSTTGTNLLVQFF. The CDR3 bases are TGTGCCAGCAGCACCACCGGGACTAATCTTTTGGTGCAGTTCTTC.